Sequencing of this T cell receptor beta chain was carried out in a study of control samples from healthy donors and cancer patients. Profiled with immunoSEQ multiplex PCR; TCRdb holds only in-frame clones, not every one. The table lists 130,000 or so clones, 85% to 95% of them singletons. The ends were cut back, 3 bases at V and 7 bases at J, with 6 bases in the middle. There are 12 residues in the CDR3. Germline V gene lookup returns CDR1 KGHSH and CDR2 LQKENI. The chain carries TRBV18 and TRBJ1-4; weak D call: TRBD1 (5 bases). The sample taken for sequencing was blood. The TCR comes from a man in his forties in good health. The CDR3: CASSPQGEKLFF. The CDR3 nucleotides are TGTGCCAGCTCACCGCAGGGTGAAAAACTGTTTTTT.